The 21 T cell receptor beta chains below come from one sample, sequenced in a study of T-cell reconstitution after alpha-beta-depleted transplantation in children. Unique molecular identifiers featured in how the TCRbeta library was prepared. TCRdb analysed the PCR reads with MiXCR anew, one entry per CDR3 protein. The sample has about 400,000 distinct CDR3 sequences; about a fifth are singletons. This material consisted of PBMCs from the stem cell graft donor, taken from the stem cell graft. The receptor set was obtained from a human donor who donated a stem cell graft to a child with acute myeloid leukemia.

Only a few counts were recorded for this clonotype. V and J are TRBV25-1 and TRBJ2-7, with 8 bases that match TRBD1. This CDR3 is 13 amino acids long. Germline CDR1 MGHDK, CDR2 SYGVNS. V was clipped by 10 bases and J by 3 bases; unmatched bases: 8. CDR3 sequence reads: CATQGAPLYEQYF. DNA of the CDR3: TGTGCCACCCAGGGGGCCCCCCTCTACGAGCAGTACTTC.

In its sample, this clonotype was seen a few times. The CDR3 nucleotides are TGTGCCAGCAGTGCCCGACCTGCGTCCTATGGCTACACCTTC. It specifies CASSARPASYGYTF. J is TRBJ1-2 and V is TRBV12-3 or TRBV12-4; no clear D gene. V was shortened by 5 bases and J by 4 bases, with 14 bases between the two germline ends. This CDR3 has 14 amino acids.

The chain couples TRBV11-1 to TRBJ2-1; D may be TRBD2 (5 bases). CDR3 length equals 13 residues. Trimming left V 7 bases short and J 2 bases short, with 9 bases between. Germline V gene data show CDR1 as SGHAT and CDR2 as FQDESV (reference sequence). The CDR3 nucleotides read TGTGCCAGCACCCAGACTACCTACAATGAGCAGTTCTTC. Translated: CASTQTTYNEQFF.

V and J are TRBV6-5 and TRBJ2-1; 7 nucleotides align to TRBD1. The CDR3 runs 17 residues. Per germline, CDR1 MNHEY and CDR2 SVGAGI. V lost 2 bases and J lost 5; bases outside the gene matches: 12. This CDR3 is CASSYVVYRTGNNEQFF. DNA for the CDR3: TGTGCCAGCAGTTACGTCGTTTACCGGACAGGAAACAATGAGCAGTTCTTC.

Ten or more counts support this clonotype. This chain joins TRBV28 and TRBJ2-7; 12 positions agree with TRBD2. Germline CDR1 MDHEN, CDR2 SYDVKM. J was trimmed by 5 bases and V by 6 bases; bases with no gene match: 2. CDR3 length: 13 residues. CDR3: CASRTSGSNEQYF. CDR3 sequence (DNA): TGTGCCAGCAGGACTAGCGGGAGCAACGAGCAGTACTTC.

The chain has TRBV12-3 or TRBV12-4 and TRBJ2-3; 7 bases fit TRBD2. Trimming took 7 bases from V and 4 from J; bases not matched to a gene: 11. This CDR3 contains 15 residues. The CDR3 DNA sequence: TGTGCCAGCACCCCGCGGGTCGGGAGGCCAGATACGCAGTATTTT. This gives the protein CASTPRVGRPDTQYF.

This clonotype was seen a handful of times. The chain couples TRBV12-3 or TRBV12-4 to TRBJ2-7; D may be TRBD2 (5 bases). The CDR3 sequence is 13 residues long. Trimming took off 4 bases at V and 3 bases at J, with 10 bases between the two ends. The DNA for the CDR3 is TGTGCCAGCAGTTCCCGTCGGGGCTACGAGCAGTACTTC. It encodes CASSSRRGYEQYF.

This clonotype was detected only a few times. The CDR3 region is CSAGPTAASYEQYF. The DNA of the CDR3 is TGCAGTGCTGGCCCAACAGCGGCCAGCTACGAGCAGTACTTC. The V gene is TRBV20-1, the J gene TRBJ2-7, with D possibly being TRBD2 (5 bases). V was cut by 5 bases and J by 3 bases, with 17 bases left in between. Germline lookup yields CDR1 DFQATT and CDR2 SNEGSKA (reference sequence). The CDR3 runs to 14 residues.

This clonotype has ten or more counts. The chain uses TRBV20-1 and TRBJ1-2; the D gene is possibly TRBD1 (6 bases). The CDR3 covers 13 residues. V lost 0 bases to trimming and J lost 4 bases, with 9 bases between them. Looked up from germline, CDR1 is DFQATT and CDR2 is SNEGSKA (reference sequence). CDR3 DNA: TGCAGTGCTAGAGATGAGGACAGCTATGGCTACACCTTC. It specifies CSARDEDSYGYTF.

This clonotype was counted ten times or more. The chain couples TRBV5-1 to TRBJ2-1; D unresolved. Trimming pared 0 bases from V and 5 bases from J, leaving 6 bases between. Germline-derived CDR1 and CDR2 are SGHRS and YFSETQ. The CDR3 is made up of 13 amino acids. The CDR3 DNA follows: TGCGCCAGCAGCTTGGGACTGGACAATGAGCAGTTCTTC. Translation: CASSLGLDNEQFF.

This clonotype was seen a handful of times. This sequence joins TRBV2 and TRBJ2-1; 10 bases map to TRBD2. CDR3 length: 15 amino acids. The germline V gene encodes CDR1 SNHLY and CDR2 FYNNEI. The trim removed 6 bases at V and 4 bases at J, leaving 6 bases unmatched. CDR3 coding DNA: TGTGCCAGCAGGCCAGCGGGAGGGCCGTACAATGAGCAGTTCTTC. Translated, it gives CASRPAGGPYNEQFF. Supplemented by reference TRBV2 and TRBJ2-1, the full variable domain reads EPEVTQTPSHQVTQMGQEVILRCVPISNHLYFYWYRQILGQKVEFLVSFYNNEISEKSEIFDDQFSVERPDGSNFTLKIRSTKLEDSAMYFCASRPAGGPYNEQFFGPGTRLTVL.

In its sample, this clonotype was seen a few times. V and J are TRBV10-3 and TRBJ2-4; possible D gene TRBD2, 6 bases. The CDR3 length is 15 residues. V was cut by 8 bases and J by 2 bases, with 16 bases left in between. Germline values: CDR1 ENHRY, CDR2 SYGVKD. The CDR3, as DNA: TGTGCCATCGGCCCCTCGGAGGGGCCCAAAAACATTCAGTACTTC. It specifies CAIGPSEGPKNIQYF.

This chain uses TRBV5-1 with TRBJ1-1; D gene ambiguous. The CDR3 extends over 14 amino acids. V was clipped by 0 bases and J by 0 bases, with 6 bases between them. In germline, CDR1 is SGHRS, CDR2 YFSETQ. CDR3 coding DNA: TGCGCCAGCAGCTTGGACGGTGTGAACACTGAAGCTTTCTTT. Translating gives CASSLDGVNTEAFF.

This clonotype has a count of ten or more. The chain recombines TRBV6-5 with TRBJ2-3, with 7 nucleotides matching TRBD1. The CDR3 is made up of 14 amino acids. After removal of 4 bases from V and 4 bases from J, the junction contained 5 bases not matched to a gene. Germline assignment: CDR1 MNHEY and CDR2 SVGAGI. The CDR3 DNA is TGTGCCAGCAGTTCGAACAGGGGCCCAGATACGCAGTATTTT. It codes for CASSSNRGPDTQYF.

V gene TRBV6-5 combines with J gene TRBJ2-3; D is ambiguous. The V gene's germline CDR1 is MNHEY and CDR2 SVGAGI. The CDR3 sequence is 13 residues long. Trimming cost V 2 bases and J 3 bases, with 6 bases left between them. CDR3 sequence: CASSYDKTDTQYF. The CDR3 DNA reads as TGTGCCAGCAGTTACGACAAGACAGATACGCAGTATTTT.

CDR3 nucleotide sequence: TGCAGTGCTAGAGGACAGGGGACGAACACCGGGGAGCTGTTTTTT. Protein product: CSARGQGTNTGELFF. This chain links TRBV20-1 with TRBJ2-2, with 8 positions matching TRBD1. Germline V gives CDR1 DFQATT, CDR2 SNEGSKA (reference sequence). V gave up 1 base and J gave up 0 bases; unmatched junction bases: 1. The CDR3 contains 15 residues.

The chain employs TRBV20-1 and TRBJ2-5, with 9 bases that match TRBD2. The CDR3 sequence is 14 residues long. CDR1 is DFQATT, CDR2 SNEGSKA, per germline (reference sequence). After removal of 0 bases from V and 5 bases from J, the junction contained 4 bases not matched to a gene. CDR3 loop: CSARDSGSWETQYF. CDR3 DNA sequence: TGCAGTGCTAGAGATAGCGGGAGTTGGGAGACCCAGTACTTC.

This sequence joins TRBV7-8 and TRBJ2-3; D is possibly TRBD2 (6 bases). From germline, CDR1 is SGHVS and CDR2 FQNEAQ. V lost 5 bases to trimming and J lost 3 bases, with 24 bases between them. This CDR3 has 18 residues. The CDR3 nucleotides read TGTGCCAGCAGCCCACGTCTCCCTGGCGGAGGGAAGACAGATACGCAGTATTTT. Protein sequence: CASSPRLPGGGKTDTQYF.

This clonotype was counted many times. For the CDR3, the DNA is TGCAGTCTATTGGGACAGGTGTCCTCTGGAAACACCATATATTTT. Its translation: CSLLGQVSSGNTIYF. The chain joins TRBV20-1 to TRBJ1-3; 8 bases agree with TRBD1. J lost 0 bases, V lost 8 bases, and 9 bases had no gene match. Germline V gene lookup returns CDR1 DFQATT and CDR2 SNEGSKA (reference sequence). The CDR3 has 15 residues.

This clonotype occurred a few times. The chain employs TRBV7-9 and TRBJ2-1; no clear D gene. This CDR3 is 13 amino acids long. The germline V gene encodes CDR1 SEHNR and CDR2 FQNEAQ (reference sequence). The V gene lost 4 bases and the J gene lost 9 bases, with 13 bases spanning the gap. Here the CDR3 reads CASSSVGKVEQFF. As DNA, the CDR3 is TGTGCCAGCAGCTCCGTGGGCAAAGTTGAGCAGTTCTTC.

V usage is TRBV20-1 and J usage is TRBJ2-3; 11 positions agree with TRBD2. Germline V CDR1 and CDR2: DFQATT, SNEGSKA (reference sequence). J was trimmed by 2 bases and V by 4 bases; bases with no gene match: 5. The CDR3 totals 15 residues. Here the CDR3 reads CSATGTSGATDTQYF. CDR3 coding DNA: TGCAGTGCTACAGGGACTAGCGGTGCCACAGATACGCAGTATTTT.